A single sample is the source of the 3 T cell receptor beta chains below, sequenced in a study of blood T cell repertoires in COVID-19. Sequenced by immunoSEQ multiplex PCR; TCRdb stores in-frame clones only, minus some. Of over 200,000 clones in the sample, approximately 88% were seen once. Sequenced input: peripheral blood. These receptor sequences come from a man between 35 and 55 years old with acute or convalescent COVID-19.

In regard to this clone: One end of the junction varies from germline; a read error may be responsible. V usage is TRBV6-2 or TRBV6-3 and J usage is TRBJ2-7; 15 positions match TRBD2. Germline V gene data show CDR1 as MNHEY and CDR2 as SVGEGT. The CDR3 is made up of 15 amino acids. The CDR3 nucleotides read TGTGCCAGCAGTGCAACCTCCGGGACTAGCGGGAGGATCAACTTC. Its translation: CASSATSGTSGRINF.

This chain's CDR3 is CASSPIRIAEQETQYF. Written as DNA, the CDR3 is TGTGCCAGCAGTCCCATAAGGATAGCGGAGCAAGAGACCCAGTACTTC. The chain employs TRBV27 and TRBJ2-5; TRBD2 is a possible D gene (6 bases). The germline V and J ends were trimmed by 5 bases and 2 bases, with 18 bases remaining between them. CDR1 is MNHEY and CDR2 is SMNVEV in the germline V gene (reference sequence). The CDR3 sequence is 16 residues long.

The rearrangement joins TRBV30 to TRBJ2-1, with a possible D match to TRBD2 (6 bases). Trimming pared 3 bases from V and 11 bases from J, leaving 14 bases between. The CDR3 is made up of 12 amino acids. Germline V gene lookup returns CDR1 GTSNPN and CDR2 SVGIG (reference sequence). The CDR3 sequence: CAWRKEGAKQFF. The DNA for the CDR3 is TGTGCCTGGAGAAAGGAGGGTGCAAAGCAGTTCTTC.